This TCR beta chain appears in the sequencing data of a study of blood T cell repertoires in COVID-19 (dated by TCRdb to about 2020). Regarding the research as a whole: Samples from collaborators originated in the United States, Italy and Spain and spanned both the acute and convalescent phases of COVID-19. The repertoires were released in a freely available public database meant as a resource for research on the immune response to SARS-CoV-2. A de-identified subject ID, COVID-19 status, age in years and sex were almost always included in the sample metadata. Deeply sampled blood TCRbeta repertoires from subjects exposed to, actively infected with, or recovered from COVID-19 were included in the dataset. Samples were obtained from the ongoing ImmuneRACE study (first 160 participants) and from over a thousand subjects provided by 6 global collaborators. The prospective study material was composed of cDNA or gDNA derived from T cells, B-cell-depleted T cells, or PBMCs. Where available, HLA class I and class II types were taken from metadata supplied by the sample provider and were not determined by assay-based typing.

General conclusions and limits of the study: How much clinical and demographic metadata was included differed by source and by participant, and the metadata was provided uncurated.

The CDR3 runs 16 amino acids, cysteine and phenylalanine included. Of the read, only the CDR3 DNA is kept; its 48 bases are in frame from base 1. CDR1 and CDR2 are drawn from the germline V gene: SGHTA, FQGNSA. The junction carries 10 bases between V and J, which are trimmed by 1 base and 0 bases respectively. At one collaborating source in Seattle, patients were enrolled during active infection and were followed longitudinally through the course of disease. Whole blood was collected in K2EDTA tubes by collaborating institutions according to the institutions' own protocols. For TCRbeta analysis, collaborators shipped samples as frozen whole blood, isolated PBMCs, or DNA extracted from either of those sample types. Details on this clone: This receptor's antigen is unknown. No base-level quality is on record; no much larger clone is a single base apart.

TCRbeta CDR3 regions were amplified from genomic DNA using the immunoSEQ Assay, a bias-controlled multiplex PCR. In the authors' own workflow: Within the assay, amplification of reference gene primers was used to estimate how many nucleated cells each sample contained. To quantify the absolute abundance of each unique TCRbeta CDR3 rearrangement, sequence reads were collapsed and filtered. For each sample, productive Simpson clonality was calculated as the square root of Simpson's diversity index across productive rearrangements. The immuneACCESS repertoire file appears here via TCRdb, limited to in-frame rearrangements. These files lack a portion of the clones; in checked studies, under half of the deficit traces to unresolved V genes, and the cause of the others is not known. The D gene and trimming were derived from the DNA, and the V and J assignments and clone size from that table. Counted in this sample were around 210,000 clones; under 90% of them appeared once. The top ten hold approximately 8% of the sample.

This receptor was identified in a woman older than 75 with COVID-19, enrolled during active disease. The chain is encoded by TRBV7-2 joined to TRBJ1-3, with the identity of the D gene unclear. What was sequenced was peripheral blood. The CDR3 sequence is CASSLGPGNSGNTIYF. The DNA sequence reads TGTGCCAGCAGCTTAGGTCCGGGAAACTCTGGAAACACCATATATTTT. The full variable domain, with segments outside the CDR3 supplied by the reference TRBV7-2 and TRBJ1-3 proteins, appears as GAGVSQSPSNKVTEKGKDVELRCDPISGHTALYWYRQSLGQGLEFLIYFQGNSAPDKSGLPSDRFSAERTGGSVSTLTIQRTQQEDSAVYLCASSLGPGNSGNTIYFGEGSWLTVV.